This T cell receptor (beta chain) emerged from a study of blood T cell repertoires in COVID-19. As for the study in general: Sites in the United States, Italy and Spain provided acute and convalescent COVID-19 samples.

This CDR3 has 13 residues. V was shortened by 0 bases and J by 8 bases, with 11 bases between the two germline ends. Germline V gives CDR1 SGHDT, CDR2 YYEEEE. Data came from immunoSEQ multiplex PCR; TCRdb stores just in-frame clones and leaves some out. Of over 100,000 clones in the sample, around 87% were seen once. This sequence joins TRBV5-6 and TRBJ1-2, with D unresolved. The clonotype comes from a man in his fifties or sixties with active COVID-19. The sequencing input was peripheral blood. This CDR3 reads CASSLGRVQGYTF. The CDR3 DNA is TGTGCCAGCAGCTTGGGGAGGGTGCAAGGCTACACCTTC.